One and the same sample provided the 22 T cell receptor beta chains below, sequenced in a study of T cells in Graves' hyperthyroidism and ophthalmopathy (dated by TCRdb to the late 2010s). Library preparation employed multiplex PCR. This sample was sequenced with an Illumina HiSeq 2000. The TCR beta CDR3 regions were amplified from the RNA transcripts. For the first round of RT-PCR on the TCR CDR3, the HTBI primer set was used together with the Qiagen OneStep RT-PCR kit. In-frame beta chains were kept once TCRdb had trimmed the public reads at Q25 with fastp and called clones with MiXCR. Each CDR3 protein appears once, grouped with its most common genes and DNA. This sample has about 340,000 distinct CDR3 sequences in its table, and 21% of those were observed once. The ten largest account for around half of the sample. The sequencing input was blood. The receptors were gathered from a woman between 50 and 59 years old with Graves' hyperthyroidism.

The chain uses TRBV25-1 and TRBJ2-1; D perhaps matches TRBD2 (5 bases). The CDR3 sequence is 13 residues long. CDR1 and CDR2 (germline): MGHDK, SYGVNS. V was trimmed by 3 bases and J by 8 bases, leaving 11 bases between them. CDR3 region: CASSDFLGDEQFF. The CDR3 coding sequence is TGTGCCAGCAGTGATTTCCTGGGAGATGAGCAGTTCTTC.

This clonotype appeared many times. The CDR3 DNA is TGTGCCAGCAGCGTTGGGACTAGCGGGGTTGATGACGAGCAGTACTTC. Protein: CASSVGTSGVDDEQYF. The chain has TRBV9 and TRBJ2-7; 13 nucleotides agree with TRBD2. The length of the CDR3 is 16 residues. V shed 2 bases, J shed 5 bases, and the junction held 7 bases outside the gene matches. Per the germline V gene, CDR1 is SGDLS and CDR2 is YYNGEE.

This clonotype was seen at least ten times. This chain uses TRBV2 with TRBJ2-1; 7 nucleotides match TRBD1. The V gene's germline CDR1 is SNHLY and CDR2 FYNNEI. This CDR3 has 15 amino acids. After removal of 3 bases from V and 8 bases from J, the junction contained 10 bases not matched to a gene. The CDR3 region has the DNA TGTGCCAGCAGTGACGACAGGGCACCCTCGGATGAGCAGTTCTTC. Protein: CASSDDRAPSDEQFF.

The chain recombines TRBV28 with TRBJ1-1; the D is unclear. CDR1 is MDHEN, CDR2 SYDVKM, per germline. This CDR3 has 14 amino acids. Trimming removed 5 bases at V and 1 base at J, with 11 bases between. This CDR3 is CASSLNDGNTEAFF. The CDR3 bases are TGTGCCAGCAGTCTAAACGACGGGAACACTGAAGCTTTCTTT.

Ten or more counts support this clonotype. V is TRBV9 and J is TRBJ2-2; 8 bases match TRBD2. Germline CDR1 reads SGDLS; CDR2 reads YYNGEE. The CDR3 covers 16 residues. V trimming: 0 bases; J trimming: 1 base; junction bases outside the gene matches: 2. In nucleotides, the CDR3 is TGTGCCAGCAGCGTAGAACTAGCGGTGAACACCGGGGAGCTGTTTTTT. Translating it yields CASSVELAVNTGELFF.

This clonotype was counted at least ten times. This rearrangement joins TRBV12-3 or TRBV12-4 to TRBJ2-5, with 7 positions matching TRBD2. Trimming at V came to 6 bases and at J to 1 base, leaving 8 bases not matched to a gene. The CDR3 runs 15 residues. The DNA of the CDR3 is TGTGCCAGCAGGGGAAGGGCGGGAGCCCAAGAGACCCAGTACTTC. Protein: CASRGRAGAQETQYF.

This clonotype was found many times. The V call is TRBV7-9, the J call TRBJ2-7, with D possibly TRBD2 on 6 matching bases. With 4 bases removed from V and 5 bases from J, the gap between germline ends came to 15 bases. The germline CDR1 and CDR2 sequences are SEHNR and FQNEAQ (reference sequence). The CDR3 length is 14 residues. CDR3 coding DNA: TGTGCCAGCAGCTACATGGGTGGGGGGAACGAGCAGTACTTC. It codes for CASSYMGGGNEQYF. The full variable domain, its missing parts supplied by reference TRBV7-9 and TRBJ2-7, is DTGVSQNPRHKITKRGQNVTFRCDPISEHNRLYWYRQTLGQGPEFLTYFQNEAQLEKSRLLSDRFSAERPKGSFSTLEIQRTEQGDSAMYLCASSYMGGGNEQYFGPGTRLTVT.

This clonotype has only a few counts. The chain uses TRBV7-9 and TRBJ2-1, with 13 bases identical to TRBD2. This CDR3 comprises 21 residues. V shed 5 bases, J shed 8 bases, and the junction held 24 bases outside the gene matches. The V gene's germline CDR1 is SEHNR and CDR2 FQNEAQ (reference sequence). This CDR3 reads CASSTGTPGLAGPPRAYEQFF. The CDR3 nucleotides are TGTGCCAGCAGCACGGGGACTCCGGGACTAGCGGGGCCCCCACGGGCGTATGAGCAGTTCTTC.

This clonotype was seen many times. The chain combines TRBV5-1 with TRBJ2-3; maybe TRBD2 (6 bases). This CDR3 contains 14 residues. Trimming took 4 bases from V and 5 from J, leaving 14 bases between them. CDR1 is SGHRS and CDR2 is YFSETQ in the germline V gene. The CDR3: CASSLGTSRDTQYF. CDR3 DNA sequence: TGCGCCAGCAGCCTAGGGACTTCAAGAGATACGCAGTATTTT.

The table lists this clonotype with a few counts. The chain couples TRBV4-2 to TRBJ2-7; 12 bases line up with TRBD2. V lost 5 bases to trimming and J lost 7 bases; unmatched junction nucleotides: 9. CDR1 is LGHNA, CDR2 YNFKEQ, per germline. CDR3 length: 15 residues. The CDR3 region has the DNA TGTGCCAGCAGCGAATCTAGCGGGAGGGCCTTGGAGCAGTACTTC. Translating gives CASSESSGRALEQYF.

This clonotype was found many times. The chain employs TRBV6-1 and TRBJ1-1, with D possibly TRBD1 on 6 matching bases. This CDR3 spans 17 amino acids. The V gene's germline CDR1 is MNHNS and CDR2 SASEGT. Trimming left V 6 bases short and J 2 bases short, with 22 bases between. The CDR3 nucleotides read TGTGCCAGCAGCCAACTCAGCACAGGGAGGAAAAACACTGAAGCTTTCTTT. This translates into CASSQLSTGRKNTEAFF.

This clonotype occurred many times. The chain links TRBV28 to TRBJ2-5; possibly TRBD1 or TRBD2 for D (5 bases each). V lost 4 bases to trimming and J lost 2 bases, with 14 bases between them. Germline V gene lookup returns CDR1 MDHEN and CDR2 SYDVKM. The CDR3 contains 15 residues. The CDR3 loop is CASSYTRWGQETQYF. CDR3 in DNA: TGTGCCAGCAGTTACACTAGGTGGGGGCAAGAGACCCAGTACTTC.

Only a few counts were recorded for this clonotype. One junction end does not reproduce the germline sequence, and a read error may be involved. The V gene is TRBV30, the J gene TRBJ1-3; D is uncertain. Germline CDR1 reads GTSNPN; CDR2 reads SVGIG (reference sequence). CDR3 length equals 15 residues. CDR3 nucleotides: TGTGCCTGGAGTGTTGCCATCAGCTCTGGAAACACCACATATTTT. The encoded protein is CAWSVAISSGNTTYF.

The rearrangement joins TRBV27 to TRBJ1-6, with 9 bases fitting TRBD1. V shed 5 bases, J shed 2 bases, and the junction held 7 bases outside the gene matches. The CDR3 runs 17 residues. CDR1 is MNHEY, CDR2 SMNVEV, per germline (reference sequence). Written as DNA, the CDR3 is TGTGCCAGCAGTGCAGACAGGGGGTCGACCTATAATTCACCCCTCCACTTT. Its protein product is CASSADRGSTYNSPLHF.

V is TRBV7-2 and J is TRBJ2-7; D is unclear. Trimming took off 2 bases at V and 0 bases at J, with 11 bases between the two ends. This CDR3 is built from 15 residues. The germline V gene has CDR1 SGHTA and CDR2 FQGNSA. CDR3: CASSLSRLSSYEQYF. The CDR3 bases are TGTGCCAGCAGCTTATCCAGGCTCAGCTCCTACGAGCAGTACTTC.

This clonotype was detected many times. This chain links TRBV28 with TRBJ1-5; TRBD1 might be the D (5 bases). CDR3 length equals 15 residues. CDR1 is MDHEN and CDR2 is SYDVKM in the germline V gene. Trimming stripped 4 bases from V and 5 bases from J, with 15 bases between. CDR3 sequence reads: CASSSGTTVYQPQHF. DNA of the CDR3: TGTGCCAGCAGTTCCGGGACGACCGTTTATCAGCCCCAGCATTTT.

The chain uses TRBV11-3 and TRBJ2-1; 9 bases are shared with TRBD2. CDR1 and CDR2 (germline): SGHNT, YENEEA. The CDR3 extends over 14 amino acids. With V trimmed by 4 bases and J by 8 bases, 6 bases remained unmatched. The CDR3 here is CASSSGTSFDEQFF. The DNA for the CDR3 is TGTGCCAGCAGCTCCGGGACTAGCTTCGATGAGCAGTTCTTC.

This clonotype was counted at least ten times. The chain carries TRBV5-1 and TRBJ2-1, with 7 positions matching TRBD2. Per germline, CDR1 SGHRS and CDR2 YFSETQ. V dropped 5 bases and J dropped 8; count of bases not matched to a gene: 10. The CDR3 contains 14 residues. CDR3 nucleotide sequence: TGCGCCAGCAGTCCCCAAGCGGGGTTGGATGAGCAGTTCTTC. This codes for CASSPQAGLDEQFF.

The chain combines TRBV14 with TRBJ1-6; D call uncertain. Between the trimmed V and J ends, which lost 1 base and 7 bases, there was a span of 11 bases. CDR3 length equals 15 residues. The germline CDR1 and CDR2 sequences are SGHDN and FVKESK. The CDR3 DNA reads as TGTGCCAGCAGCCAAGTTAGGTCGGGGAATTCACCCCTCCACTTT. It specifies CASSQVRSGNSPLHF.

The chain is built from TRBV6-8 and TRBJ2-1; D tentatively fits TRBD1 or TRBD2 (5 bases each). Germline CDR1 is MNHGY and CDR2 is SAAAGT. The CDR3 loop spans 16 amino acids. V was pared by 4 bases and J by 4 bases, with 17 bases between. CDR3 region: CASSWDGTQVYNEQFF. The DNA for the CDR3 is TGTGCCAGCAGTTGGGACGGGACCCAGGTTTACAATGAGCAGTTCTTC.

The chain recombines TRBV3-1 with TRBJ1-1; D gene ambiguous. V lost 4 bases and J 6 bases, leaving 15 bases between the germline ends. Germline V CDR1 and CDR2: LGHDT, YNNKEL (reference sequence). The CDR3 runs 14 residues. The DNA for the CDR3 is TGTGCCAGCAGCCTCGAAGAAAAGCCTTCTGAAGCTTTCTTT. Protein: CASSLEEKPSEAFF.

With respect to this clonotype: A much larger clone lies a single base off, so this may be a read error. This rearrangement joins TRBV3-1 to TRBJ2-5; 8 nucleotides match TRBD2. With V trimmed by 0 bases and J by 14 bases, 11 bases remained unmatched. The CDR3 is made up of 14 amino acids. CDR1 is LGHDT and CDR2 is YNNKEL in the germline V gene (reference sequence). The CDR3 nucleotides read TGTGCCAGCAGCCAAGATGACGGCGGGAGGACCAATTACTTC. This encodes CASSQDDGGRTNYF.